This TCR beta chain is from a study of spatial heterogeneity in lung cancer. About the study: Sequence detection consistently recorded a greater number of beta-chain than alpha-chain sequences. Overall study findings and caveats: Ubiquitous expanded tumor TCRs surfaced in blood more at resection than they did at follow-up.

This clonotype was recorded many times. Its specificity is unknown. At one end the junction does not follow the germline gene, possibly because of a read error. Specified time point: sample taken at primary tumor resection. Unsorted whole RNA from tumor, nontumor lung or frozen PBMC underwent sequencing. Samples were obtained from 65 to 80 donors, all untreated early-stage non-small cell lung cancer patients. This CDR3 contains 12 residues. Germline CDR1 is DFQATT and CDR2 is SNEGSKA (reference sequence). Individually, TCR cDNA molecules were each labelled with a unique molecular identifier. TCRdb re-called the 5' RACE reads through MiXCR, storing one row per CDR3 protein. The table has 35,000 to 45,000 distinct CDR3 sequences, less than 5.5% seen once.

Specimen: PBMCs, collected at surgery. The origin of this receptor is a female donor with early-stage non-small cell lung cancer. J is TRBJ2-1 and V is TRBV20-1, with a possible D match to TRBD1 (7 bases). CDR3 loop: CSARDGGTEPCF. CDR3 nucleotide sequence: TGCAGTGCTAGAGATGGGGGGACAGAGCCGTGCTTC.